This TCR beta chain appears in the sequencing data of a study of blood T cell repertoires in COVID-19. V lost 3 bases and J lost 9, with 12 bases in between. CDR1 and CDR2 (germline): LNHDA, SQIVND (reference sequence). This CDR3 is built from 13 residues. Method: immunoSEQ multiplex PCR; TCRdb's copy keeps in-frame clones and lacks some. The top ten clones hold 1% of a sample with approximately 250,000 clones, 88% of them seen once. The material sequenced was PBMCs or T cells enriched from blood (not recorded which). The chain carries TRBV19 and TRBJ1-5; TRBD1 is a possible D gene (5 bases). This receptor was taken from a woman in her thirties who had recovered from COVID-19. This CDR3 reads CASSMGGSSPQHF. The CDR3 DNA reads as TGTGCCAGTAGTATGGGGGGTTCTTCGCCCCAGCATTTT.